This T cell receptor (beta chain) was identified during a study of cytomegalovirus exposure and HLA in healthy donors. PCR primers comprised 60 Vbeta and 13 Jbeta primers. This table comes from immunoSEQ multiplex PCR, and its TCRdb copy is limited to in-frame clones, with some not included. The sample carries 85,000 to 95,000 clones, around three quarters recorded once. The germline CDR1 and CDR2 sequences are MGHRA and YSYEKL. J gave up 2 bases and V 11 bases, and 12 bases lay outside the gene matches. The length of the CDR3 is 15 residues. Though probably carrying unrecorded immune exposures, donors were nominally healthy at sampling.

Material for sequencing was PBMCs. The rearrangement uses TRBV4-1 and TRBJ2-5; 9 nucleotides align to TRBD1. The sequence derives from a man aged 30 to 45 in good health and CMV-seropositive. In nucleotides, the CDR3 is TGCGCCTCCCAGGGAACAGGGGGCCCTCAAGAGACCCAGTACTTC. Translating it yields CASQGTGGPQETQYF.